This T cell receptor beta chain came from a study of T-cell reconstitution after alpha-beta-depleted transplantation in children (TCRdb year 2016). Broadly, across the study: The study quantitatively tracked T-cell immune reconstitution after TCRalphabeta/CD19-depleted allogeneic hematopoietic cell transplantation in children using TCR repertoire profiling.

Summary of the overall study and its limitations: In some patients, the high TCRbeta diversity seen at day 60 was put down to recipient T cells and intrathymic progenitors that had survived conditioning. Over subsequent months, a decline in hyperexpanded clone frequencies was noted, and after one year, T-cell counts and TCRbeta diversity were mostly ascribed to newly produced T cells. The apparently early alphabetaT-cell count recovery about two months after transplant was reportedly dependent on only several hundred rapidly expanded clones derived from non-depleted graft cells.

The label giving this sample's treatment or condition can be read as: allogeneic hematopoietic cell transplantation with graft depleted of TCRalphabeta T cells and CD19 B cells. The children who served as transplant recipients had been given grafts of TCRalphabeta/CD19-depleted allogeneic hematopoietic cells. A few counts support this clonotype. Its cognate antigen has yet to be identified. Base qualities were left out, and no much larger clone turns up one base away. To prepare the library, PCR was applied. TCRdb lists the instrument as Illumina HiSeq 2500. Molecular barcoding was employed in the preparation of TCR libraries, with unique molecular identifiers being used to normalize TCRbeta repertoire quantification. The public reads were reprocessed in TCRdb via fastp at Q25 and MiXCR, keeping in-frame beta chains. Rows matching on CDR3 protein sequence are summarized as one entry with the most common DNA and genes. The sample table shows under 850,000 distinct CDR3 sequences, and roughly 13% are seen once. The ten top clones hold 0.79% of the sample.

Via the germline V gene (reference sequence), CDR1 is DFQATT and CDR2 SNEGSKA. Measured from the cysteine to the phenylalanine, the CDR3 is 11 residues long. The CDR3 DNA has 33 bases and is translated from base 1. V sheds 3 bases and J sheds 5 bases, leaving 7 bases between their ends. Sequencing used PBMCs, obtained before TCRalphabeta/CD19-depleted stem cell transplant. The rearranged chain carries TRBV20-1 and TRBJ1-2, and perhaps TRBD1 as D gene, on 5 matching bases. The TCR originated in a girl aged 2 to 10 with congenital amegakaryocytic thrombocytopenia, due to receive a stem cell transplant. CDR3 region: CSARGVYGYTF. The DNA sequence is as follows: TGCAGTGCTAGGGGGGTGTATGGCTACACCTTC.